The T cell receptor (beta chain) described here comes from a study of OX40 agonist ivuxolimab in advanced cancers. General notes on the study: Ivuxolimab was a fully human IgG2 agonistic monoclonal antibody targeting the costimulatory receptor OX40 (CD134). Intravenous ivuxolimab was administered to patients every 2 weeks at six dose levels: 0.01, 0.1, 0.3, 1.5, 3 and 10 mg/kg. Of the approximately 54 dose-escalation patients, hepatocellular carcinoma was present in approximately 20, melanoma in approximately 15, renal cell carcinoma in 9 and head and neck cancer in 9. The dose-escalation cohort was almost 85% male with a mean age of 60 years, ranging from roughly 20 to 80. Patients were allowed to have had prior anti-PD-1, anti-PD-L1 or anti-CTLA-4 therapy, and roughly 40% of the dose-escalation patients had previously received checkpoint inhibitors. Partial responses were achieved by three dose-escalation patients, of whom one had hepatocellular carcinoma and two had cutaneous melanoma. Peripheral TCRbeta sequencing was intended to test whether TCR sequence diversity was altered and clonal T-cell expansion was caused by ivuxolimab. The paper describes the monotherapy dose-escalation part (N of about 57 patients) of the phase I trial of ivuxolimab. The paper as a whole reports these results and caveats: At doses of 0.1 to 3.0 mg/kg, clonal expansion of both CD4+ and CD8+ T cells in blood was seen between baseline and week 6. Low levels of normalized T-cell clonal expansion were also seen in some patients who did not respond. Partial responders in the 0.1-3.0 mg/kg groups had among the lowest normalized peripheral clonal expansion, especially among CD8+ T cells. Antigen specificity was not determined for the clonally expanded peripheral T cells. After ivuxolimab, more expanded clones were found on average in CD8+ T cells than in CD4+ T cells.

Patients with autoimmune disease history or receiving systemic immunosuppression were excluded from the trial. Peripheral blood for TCR sequencing was drawn from every dose cohort at baseline, at cycle 4 day 1 and at cycle 7 day 1. The samples were drawn from a first-in-human, open-label, multicenter phase I dose-escalation trial of ivuxolimab. Adults with locally advanced or metastatic melanoma, renal cell, hepatocellular, or head and neck squamous cell carcinoma were enrolled in the trial. Before TCR sequencing, CD4+ T cells and CD8+ T cells from peripheral blood were sorted into separate populations. For sequencing of the TCRbeta CDR3 region, genomic DNA was extracted from the sorted cells. The immunoSEQ Assay was used to sequence the TCRbeta CDR3 regions. TCRdb retrieved this table from immuneACCESS and kept in-frame rearrangements only. Not all clones are present; in checked studies, unresolved V genes account for under half, and no reason is known for the remainder. The sample profile shows tens of thousands of clones; roughly 89% of them were found once. The ten largest clones represent 8.4% of the sample.

Concerning this clone itself: Its recognized antigen is unknown. One base away there is no much larger clone; base qualities are not given.

The sample here was CD4+ or CD8+ T cells sorted from blood, taken in a trial of the OX40 agonist ivuxolimab. This receptor was obtained from an adult with an advanced solid tumor such as melanoma, head and neck, liver or kidney cancer.

The CDR3 here reads CASSMIMTGRPEAFF. Read as DNA, the sequence is TGTGCCAGTAGTATGATCATGACAGGACGGCCTGAAGCTTTCTTT. The rearrangement joined TRBV19 to TRBJ1-1, with TRBD1 tentatively as D gene (6 bases match). The germline V gene (reference sequence) specifies LNHDA as CDR1 and SQIVND as CDR2. V lost 3 bases and J lost 6 bases; the stretch between them is 17 bases long. Inclusive of the bounding cysteine and phenylalanine, the CDR3 is 15 residues long. Kept here is only the CDR3 DNA, which spans 45 bases and is read in frame from base 1.